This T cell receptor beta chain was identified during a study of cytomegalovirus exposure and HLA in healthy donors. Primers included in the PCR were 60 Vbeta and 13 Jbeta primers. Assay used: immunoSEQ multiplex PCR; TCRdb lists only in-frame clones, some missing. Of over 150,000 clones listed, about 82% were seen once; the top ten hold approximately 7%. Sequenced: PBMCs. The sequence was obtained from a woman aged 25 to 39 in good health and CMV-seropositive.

CDR3 bases: TGTGCCAGCTCACTCCGGGACAGGGAGACCCAGTACTTC. Translation gives CASSLRDRETQYF. The V gene is TRBV18, the J gene TRBJ2-5; 8 nucleotides align to TRBD1. Unmatched junction bases numbered 3, after V lost 4 bases and J lost 5 bases. The germline V gene has CDR1 KGHSH and CDR2 LQKENI. The CDR3 sequence is 13 residues long.